This T cell receptor beta chain is from a study of control samples from healthy donors and cancer patients (dated by TCRdb to 2020 to 2022). Concerning this clone itself: It has no known antigen specificity. The input lacks base qualities; no much larger clone sits a single base away.

Libraries were made using the immunoSEQ multiplex PCR assay. TCRdb retrieved this table from immuneACCESS and kept in-frame rearrangements only. Not all clones are present; in checked studies, unresolved V genes account for under half, and no reason is known for the remainder. This sample has about 83,000 clones in its table, and about nine tenths of those were observed once. The top ten constitute less than 20% of the sample. The CDR3 has 15 amino acids, counting the end cysteine and phenylalanine. The retained sequence is limited to the CDR3, 45 bases, with the frame set at the first base. The junction carries 18 bases between V and J, which are trimmed by 4 bases and 7 bases respectively.

The rearrangement combines TRBV23-1 with TRBJ2-3; the D gene is perhaps TRBD2, on 6 matching bases. TRBV23-1 is identified as an open reading frame with a role that is uncertain. The origin of this receptor is a man in his thirties or forties in good health. Sequenced sample: blood. The CDR3 region reads CASSRPVREANTQYF. The DNA is TGCGCCAGCAGTCGCCCCGTGAGGGAGGCGAATACGCAGTATTTT.